These T cell receptor beta chains were read from a single sample in a study of shared clonotypes between healthy human individuals. Sequenced by immunoSEQ multiplex PCR; TCRdb stores in-frame clones only, minus some. Counted here are some 650,000 clones, around 97% occurring once; the ten biggest clones make up approximately 0.057%. Sequenced material: naive CD4+ T cells sorted from blood. The receptors stem from a woman in her twenties or thirties in good health. Both conserved end residues are part of each CDR3. D genes are given only for firm matches. Clone sizes are given selectively: once, few, many, or a class where the clone is expanded.

d_call	clone_size	v_call	j_call	cdr3_aa	cdr3_nt
-	-	TRBV19	TRBJ2-3	CASSLTDTQYF	TGTGCCAGTAGTCTCACAGATACGCAGTATTTT
-	once	TRBV10-2	TRBJ1-3	CASSESSGNTIYF	TGCGCCAGCAGTGAATCTTCCGGAAACACCATATATTTT
TRBD1	-	TRBV27	TRBJ1-6	CASSLKGAWNSPLHF	TGTGCCAGCAGTTTAAAGGGGGCTTGGAATTCACCCCTCCACTTT
TRBD1	-	TRBV5-1	TRBJ2-1	CASSGGQGAGEQFF	TGCGCCAGCAGCGGGGGACAGGGGGCTGGAGAGCAGTTCTTC
TRBD1	-	TRBV6-1	TRBJ1-3	CASSDDRGRDRNTIYF	TGTGCCAGCAGTGACGACAGGGGTCGAGACAGAAACACCATATATTTT
TRBD1	-	TRBV7-9	TRBJ1-5	CASSSDRGQRNQPQHF	TGTGCCAGCAGCTCCGACAGGGGGCAGCGCAATCAGCCCCAGCATTTT
-	-	TRBV29-1	TRBJ2-5	CIVGEGGETQYF	TGCATCGTGGGGGAAGGGGGGGAGACCCAGTACTTC
-	once	TRBV10-2	TRBJ1-4	CASSESLGEKLFF	TGCGCCAGCAGCGAGAGCCTGGGTGAAAAACTGTTTTTT
-	once	TRBV30	TRBJ1-2	CAWSASGGAGYTF	TGTGCCTGGAGTGCCTCGGGTGGGGCTGGCTACACCTTC
TRBD2	-	TRBV7-8	TRBJ2-3	CASSSGGLAGKKGADTQYF	TGTGCCAGCAGCTCTGGGGGACTAGCGGGAAAAAAGGGAGCAGATACGCAGTATTTT
-	-	TRBV5-8	TRBJ2-3	CASSLAGVAGNTDTQYF	TGTGCCAGCAGCTTAGCAGGGGTTGCGGGAAACACAGATACGCAGTATTTT
-	once	TRBV27	TRBJ2-3	CASSLSTSGTDTQYF	TGTGCCAGCAGTTTATCGACCTCGGGCACAGATACGCAGTATTTT
-	-	TRBV6-5	TRBJ1-1	CASRSPTEAFF	TGTGCCAGCCGGTCCCCCACTGAAGCTTTCTTT
-	-	TRBV4-1	TRBJ1-5	CASSQEGKRYQPQHF	TGCGCCAGCAGCCAAGAGGGGAAGCGATATCAGCCCCAGCATTTT
TRBD1	-	TRBV25-1	TRBJ2-5	CASSESGTGFLVQETQYF	TGTGCCAGCAGTGAATCAGGGACAGGGTTTTTGGTCCAAGAGACCCAGTACTTC
TRBD2	-	TRBV5-1	TRBJ2-5	CASNLAAGGLQETQYF	TGCGCCAGCAACTTAGCAGCGGGAGGTCTCCAAGAGACCCAGTACTTC
-	once	TRBV11-2	TRBJ2-5	CASSSAYQETQYF	TGTGCCAGCAGCTCCGCCTACCAAGAGACCCAGTACTTC
-	-	TRBV6-5	TRBJ1-1	CASSYSSGRMNTEAFF	TGTGCCAGCAGTTACTCATCAGGGCGGATGAACACTGAAGCTTTCTTT